Here is one T cell receptor (beta chain) with its context. This entry comes from a study of blood T cell repertoires in COVID-19. Data came from immunoSEQ multiplex PCR; TCRdb stores just in-frame clones and leaves some out. The table shows hundreds of thousands of clones, with about 84% occurring only once. CDR3 length equals 16 residues. Germline CDR1 ENHRY, CDR2 SYGVKD. V lost 0 bases and J lost 5, with 14 bases in between. The source of this sequence is a woman of 80 years or more with COVID-19, enrolled during active disease. The V call is TRBV10-3, the J call TRBJ2-1; D is ambiguous. The sample comprised peripheral blood. CDR3: CAISESSRILNNEQFF. CDR3 DNA: TGTGCCATCAGTGAGTCGTCGCGGATTCTAAACAATGAGCAGTTCTTC.